This T cell receptor beta chain was retrieved from a study of shared T cell receptors in the human thymus. The table came from immunoSEQ multiplex PCR; TCRdb's copy has only in-frame clones and leaves some out. Here the sample spans over 350,000 clones, 95% being singletons. The CDR3 length is 17 residues. The V segment lost 5 bases and the J segment 0 bases; nucleotides outside the gene matches: 10. CDR1 SGHDT and CDR2 YYEEEE come from the germline V gene. The sequence came from a human donor. Sequenced: thymocytes. The chain carries TRBV5-6 and TRBJ2-1, with 8 bases fitting TRBD1. This CDR3 reads CASSSRGQVGSYNEQFF. The CDR3, as DNA: TGTGCCAGCAGTTCCAGGGGACAGGTGGGCTCCTACAATGAGCAGTTCTTC.